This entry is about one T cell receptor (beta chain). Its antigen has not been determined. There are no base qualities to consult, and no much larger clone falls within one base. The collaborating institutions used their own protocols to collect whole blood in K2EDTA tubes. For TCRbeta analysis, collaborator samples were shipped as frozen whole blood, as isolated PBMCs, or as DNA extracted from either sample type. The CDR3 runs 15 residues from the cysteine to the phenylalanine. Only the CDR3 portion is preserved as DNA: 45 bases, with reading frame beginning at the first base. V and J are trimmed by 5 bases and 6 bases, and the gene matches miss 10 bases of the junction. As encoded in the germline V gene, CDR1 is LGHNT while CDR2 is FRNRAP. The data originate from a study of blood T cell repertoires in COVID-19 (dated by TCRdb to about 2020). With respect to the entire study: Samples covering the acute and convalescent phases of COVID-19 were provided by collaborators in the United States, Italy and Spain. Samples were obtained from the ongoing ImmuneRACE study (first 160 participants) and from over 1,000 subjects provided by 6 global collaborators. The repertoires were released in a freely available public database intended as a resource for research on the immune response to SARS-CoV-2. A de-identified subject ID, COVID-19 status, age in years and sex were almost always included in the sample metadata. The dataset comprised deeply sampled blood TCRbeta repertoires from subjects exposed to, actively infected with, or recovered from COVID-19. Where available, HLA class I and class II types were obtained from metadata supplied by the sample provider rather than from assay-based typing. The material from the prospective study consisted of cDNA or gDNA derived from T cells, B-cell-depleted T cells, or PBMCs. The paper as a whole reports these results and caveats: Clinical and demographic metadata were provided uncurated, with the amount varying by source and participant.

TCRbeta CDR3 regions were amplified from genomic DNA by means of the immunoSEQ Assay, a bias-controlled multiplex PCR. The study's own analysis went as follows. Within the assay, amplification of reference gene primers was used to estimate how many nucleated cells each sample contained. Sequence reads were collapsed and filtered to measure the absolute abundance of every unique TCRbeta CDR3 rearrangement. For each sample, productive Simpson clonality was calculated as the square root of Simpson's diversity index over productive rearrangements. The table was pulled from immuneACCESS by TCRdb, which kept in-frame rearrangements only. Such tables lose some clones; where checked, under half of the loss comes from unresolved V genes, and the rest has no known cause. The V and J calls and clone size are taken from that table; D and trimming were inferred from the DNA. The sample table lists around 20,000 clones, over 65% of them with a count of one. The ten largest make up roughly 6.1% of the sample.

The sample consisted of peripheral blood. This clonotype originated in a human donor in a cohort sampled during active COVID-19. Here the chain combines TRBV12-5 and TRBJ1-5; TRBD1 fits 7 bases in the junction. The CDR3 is CASGASTGLGQPQHF. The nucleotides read TGTGCTAGTGGTGCCTCGACAGGGTTGGGTCAGCCCCAGCATTTT.